Presented here are 27 T cell receptor beta chains from one specimen sequenced in a study of shared clonotypes between healthy human individuals. Using immunoSEQ multiplex PCR, the repertoire was profiled, and TCRdb retains in-frame clones only, with some absent. Among over 850,000 clones listed, around 78% were seen once. The sequenced sample was memory CD4+ T cells from PBMCs. The subset here: CD45RA-negative fraction. These receptors originate from a man aged 18 to 29 in good health. Some clones in this sample may be carry-over from other donors' samples.

The V and J genes are TRBV5-3 and TRBJ2-7, with 11 bases that match TRBD1. TRBV5-3 is reported as an ORF; its role is uncertain. CDR3 size: 17 residues. Unmatched junction bases numbered 8, after V lost 0 bases and J lost 3 bases. DNA of the CDR3: TGTGCCAGAAGCTTGGGTGACTGGACAGGGGGCGTCTACGAGCAGTACTTC. Protein: CARSLGDWTGGVYEQYF.

Concerning this clone itself: One junction end disagrees with the germline gene, perhaps due to a read error. The rearrangement links TRBV6-1 to TRBJ2-1; 7 bases fit TRBD1. Germline V gene data show CDR1 as MNHNS and CDR2 as SASEGT. The CDR3 has 11 amino acids. The CDR3: CASGQAQIGVF. The CDR3 DNA reads as TGTGCCAGCGGACAGGCCCAAATCGGGGTCTTC.

The chain carries TRBV7-6 and TRBJ2-5, with D perhaps TRBD1 (6 bases). V was cut by 2 bases and J by 4 bases, with 11 bases left in between. The CDR3 consists of 14 residues. CDR1 and CDR2 (germline): SGHVS, FNYEAQ. Here the CDR3 DNA reads TGTGCCAGCAGCTTATGGCCAGGGGCAGAGACCCAGTACTTC. Protein sequence: CASSLWPGAETQYF.

V gene TRBV5-1 combines with J gene TRBJ2-5; D is uncertain. Trimming took 0 bases from V and 4 from J, leaving 10 bases between them. Germline loops: CDR1 SGHRS, CDR2 YFSETQ. The CDR3 totals 14 residues. For the CDR3, the DNA is TGCGCCAGCAGCTTGGGAGACGTCAGAGAGACCCAGTACTTC. This sequence encodes CASSLGDVRETQYF.

The chain combines TRBV6-1 with TRBJ2-5; 11 nucleotides match TRBD2. CDR3 length: 14 amino acids. V shed 8 bases, J shed 5 bases, and the junction held 7 bases outside the gene matches. The germline gives CDR1 MNHNS, CDR2 SASEGT. This chain's CDR3 is CASLTSGSTETQYF. CDR3 bases: TGTGCCAGCCTCACTAGCGGGAGCACGGAGACCCAGTACTTC.

This clone appeared a single time. V usage is TRBV18 and J usage is TRBJ2-7, with 7 positions matching TRBD2. V lost 3 bases and J lost 1; bases outside the gene matches: 6. The CDR3 is 15 residues long. Germline CDR1 is KGHSH and CDR2 is LQKENI. CDR3 in amino acids: CASSPGEGNSYEQYF. The CDR3 DNA follows: TGTGCCAGCTCACCGGGGGAGGGGAATTCCTACGAGCAGTACTTC.

V usage is TRBV5-4 and J usage is TRBJ1-2; D is possibly TRBD1 (6 bases). The CDR3 has 14 amino acids. Germline CDR1 SGHNT, CDR2 YYREEE (reference sequence). Trimming took off 6 bases at V and 1 base at J, with 13 bases between the two ends. The CDR3 protein is CASNPGGLNYGYTF. DNA of the CDR3: TGTGCCAGCAACCCGGGGGGCCTTAACTATGGCTACACCTTC.

V usage is TRBV7-6 and J usage is TRBJ2-5; 8 bases agree with TRBD2. With 5 bases clipped from V and 1 base from J, the junction kept 6 bases outside the gene matches. Germline CDR1 and CDR2: SGHVS and FNYEAQ. The CDR3 consists of 15 residues. The CDR3 protein is CASSLGLAGQETQYF. Here the CDR3 DNA reads TGTGCCAGCAGCCTAGGTCTAGCGGGCCAAGAGACCCAGTACTTC.

The V and J genes are TRBV4-2 and TRBJ1-1; 9 bases agree with TRBD1. The CDR3 has 15 amino acids. The V segment lost 4 bases and the J segment 1 base; nucleotides outside the gene matches: 4. The germline V gene encodes CDR1 LGHNA and CDR2 YNFKEQ. Written as DNA, the CDR3 is TGTGCCAGCAGCCCACCGGACAGGGGGAACACTGAAGCTTTCTTT. It specifies CASSPPDRGNTEAFF.

The V call is TRBV7-8, the J call TRBJ1-5; 7 nucleotides agree with TRBD1. This CDR3 contains 14 residues. Germline V CDR1 and CDR2: SGHVS, FQNEAQ. V gave up 5 bases and J gave up 4 bases; unmatched junction bases: 5. The CDR3 DNA is TGTGCCAGCAGCGAGGCAGGGGGGAATCAGCCCCAGCATTTT. It encodes CASSEAGGNQPQHF.

The chain is built from TRBV6-6 and TRBJ2-7; 9 nucleotides align to TRBD1. CDR3 length: 15 amino acids. Trimming took 0 bases from V and 2 from J; bases not matched to a gene: 2. Germline V gene sequence: CDR1 MNHNY, CDR2 SVGAGI (reference sequence). CDR3 DNA sequence: TGTGCCAGCAGTTACTCAGGGACAGGGACCTACGAGCAGTACTTC. Amino acids: CASSYSGTGTYEQYF.

The chain combines TRBV10-3 with TRBJ2-5; a possible D gene is TRBD2 (5 bases). Germline values: CDR1 ENHRY, CDR2 SYGVKD. The CDR3 sequence is 13 residues long. V lost 3 bases and J 3 bases, leaving 8 bases between the germline ends. In DNA, the CDR3 is TGTGCCATCAGTGAAGGAGCGGAAGAGACCCAGTACTTC. This codes for CAISEGAEETQYF.

The rearrangement links TRBV4-2 to TRBJ1-4, with D unclear. The V gene's germline CDR1 is LGHNA and CDR2 YNFKEQ. This CDR3 region has 15 residues. With 4 bases removed from V and 8 bases from J, the gap between germline ends came to 17 bases. The CDR3 DNA is TGTGCCAGCAGCCCCCGGTTTCCGCTGGACGAAAAACTGTTTTTT. Amino acid sequence: CASSPRFPLDEKLFF.

The chain couples TRBV28 to TRBJ2-7, with a possible D match to TRBD2 (7 bases). Germline assignment: CDR1 MDHEN and CDR2 SYDVKM. The CDR3 has 14 amino acids. Between the trimmed V and J ends, which lost 8 bases and 2 bases, there was a span of 16 bases. In nucleotides, the CDR3 is TGTGCCAGCGAACGGAGAGGGGGGGCCTACGAGCAGTACTTC. Its protein is CASERRGGAYEQYF. The variable domain in full, completed from reference TRBV28 and TRBJ2-7, reads DVKVTQSSRYLVKRTGEKVFLECVQDMDHENMFWYRQDPGLGLRLIYFSYDVKMKEKGDIPEGYSVSREKKERFSLILESASTNQTSMYLCASERRGGAYEQYFGPGTRLTVT.

The chain couples TRBV10-3 to TRBJ1-1; D uncertain. Germline values: CDR1 ENHRY, CDR2 SYGVKD. This CDR3 is built from 13 residues. V lost 3 bases and J 4 bases, leaving 9 bases between the germline ends. The CDR3 DNA reads TGTGCCATCAGTGAAGTCGCGGGCACTGAAGCTTTCTTT. Encoded protein: CAISEVAGTEAFF.

The rearrangement uses TRBV6-1 and TRBJ1-2, with 8 positions matching TRBD1. V trimming: 8 bases; J trimming: 7 bases; junction bases outside the gene matches: 9. This CDR3 comprises 13 residues. The V gene's germline CDR1 is MNHNS and CDR2 SASEGT. CDR3 loop: CASRRTGFGGYTF. DNA for the CDR3: TGTGCCAGCCGTAGGACAGGGTTTGGTGGCTACACCTTC.

On this clone: Other DNA variants within this sample encode the same CDR3. This chain connects TRBV5-1 to TRBJ1-1; TRBD1 matches 8 bases. V was clipped by 2 bases and J by 1 base; unmatched bases: 7. Germline values: CDR1 SGHRS, CDR2 YFSETQ. The CDR3 runs 16 residues. As DNA, the CDR3 is TGCGCCAGCAGCTTCCCCGACAGGGGCGGGAACACTGAAGCTTTCTTT. Protein sequence: CASSFPDRGGNTEAFF.

Comments on this clone: The sample contains more than one DNA sequence encoding this CDR3. The chain uses TRBV28 and TRBJ2-7; D remains ambiguous. Germline V gene lookup returns CDR1 MDHEN and CDR2 SYDVKM. V was pared by 3 bases and J by 0 bases, with 6 bases between. This CDR3 spans 13 amino acids. The CDR3: CASSLGSSYEQYF. CDR3 DNA: TGTGCCAGCAGTTTGGGCAGCTCCTACGAGCAGTACTTC.

The genes are TRBV4-1 and TRBJ2-5; TRBD2 matches 10 bases. CDR3 size: 19 residues. In germline, CDR1 is MGHRA, CDR2 YSYEKL. With 0 bases clipped from V and 1 base from J, the junction kept 11 bases outside the gene matches. CDR3 DNA sequence: TGCGCCAGCAGCCAAGATTGGGGACTAGCGAACGCGCGCCAAGAGACCCAGTACTTC. Its protein is CASSQDWGLANARQETQYF.

Comments on this clone: Other DNA variants within this sample encode the same CDR3. This chain connects TRBV10-3 to TRBJ2-7, with a tentative D call TRBD2 (5 bases). The CDR3 consists of 12 residues. Germline V gives CDR1 ENHRY, CDR2 SYGVKD. Trimming removed 8 bases at V and 1 base at J, with 9 bases between. The CDR3 reads CAIAGSSYEQYF. The CDR3 region has the DNA TGTGCCATCGCGGGCTCATCCTACGAGCAGTACTTC.

The chain links TRBV5-1 to TRBJ2-4; 7 bases line up with TRBD1. The V and J ends lost 2 bases and 0 bases, in that order; junction bases with no gene match: 11. CDR1 and CDR2 (germline): SGHRS, YFSETQ. The CDR3 consists of 18 residues. The CDR3 region has the DNA TGCGCCAGCAGCTTAGAACCCGACAGGGTGGTAGCCAAAAACATTCAGTACTTC. Encoded protein: CASSLEPDRVVAKNIQYF.

The chain combines TRBV28 with TRBJ2-6; unclear D gene. Germline V lookup: CDR1 MDHEN, CDR2 SYDVKM. V gave up 6 bases and J gave up 15 bases, with 18 bases separating them. The CDR3 runs 13 residues. In DNA form, the CDR3 reads TGTGCCAGCAGACGAAATGGGCAGGACCCCCTGACTTTC. Translated, it gives CASRRNGQDPLTF.

DNA of the CDR3: TGTGCCAGCAGCATCCCGTCTGGGGGCGCCTCTGGGGCCAACGTCCTGACTTTC. This gives the protein CASSIPSGGASGANVLTF. The J gene is TRBJ2-6, the V gene TRBV28; D is possibly TRBD1 (6 bases). Germline V lookup: CDR1 MDHEN, CDR2 SYDVKM. The CDR3 contains 18 residues. Trimming cost V 6 bases and J 0 bases, with 18 bases left between them.

This clone was recorded a few times. This chain links TRBV5-3 with TRBJ2-7; D uncertain. TRBV5-3 is recorded as an ORF, its role being uncertain. The CDR3 totals 16 residues. V gave up 4 bases and J gave up 0 bases, with 17 bases separating them. CDR3 protein: CARSQKAAQSSYEQYF. CDR3 coding DNA: TGTGCCAGAAGCCAAAAGGCAGCCCAGAGCTCCTACGAGCAGTACTTC.

The sample holds a few counts of this clone. The J gene is TRBJ1-1, the V gene TRBV5-1; no clear D. CDR1 SGHRS and CDR2 YFSETQ come from the germline V gene. CDR3 size: 12 residues. Between the trimmed V and J ends, which lost 5 bases and 5 bases, there was a span of 10 bases. This chain's CDR3 is CASRDSQTEAFF. The CDR3 nucleotides read TGCGCCAGCAGAGATTCCCAAACTGAAGCTTTCTTT.

This clone has just a few counts. The chain carries TRBV4-3 and TRBJ2-7; no firm D call. The CDR3 is 16 amino acids. V lost 1 base and J 0 bases, leaving 13 bases between the germline ends. CDR1 and CDR2 from the germline V gene are LGHNA and YSLEER. CDR3 region: CASSQVSQESSYEQYF. CDR3 nucleotides: TGCGCCAGCAGCCAAGTCAGCCAGGAGAGCTCCTACGAGCAGTACTTC.

V is TRBV7-2 and J is TRBJ1-2; tentatively, D is TRBD1 (5 bases). Trimming left V 1 base short and J 1 base short, with 10 bases between. The CDR3 is 15 amino acids. From germline, CDR1 is SGHTA and CDR2 FQGNSA. Here the CDR3 reads CASSLGVGVNYGYTF. CDR3 DNA: TGTGCCAGCAGCTTAGGAGTAGGGGTTAACTATGGCTACACCTTC.